These 21 T cell receptor beta chains came from one sample sequenced in a study of siplizumab effects on memory and regulatory T cells. This table comes from immunoSEQ multiplex PCR, and its TCRdb copy is limited to in-frame clones, with some not included. This table has some 62,000 clones, around four fifths appearing once. The sequencing sample was made of memory CD4+ T cells sorted from blood. Receptor source: a human donor in good health.

V usage is TRBV27 and J usage is TRBJ2-3; no clear D. CDR1 is MNHEY and CDR2 is SMNVEV in the germline V gene (reference sequence). The V end lost 5 bases, the J end lost 5 bases, and 11 bases lay between the germline ends. This CDR3 has 13 amino acids. The DNA for the CDR3 is TGTGCCAGCAGTCCCAAACCAGAAGATACGCAGTATTTT. This translates into CASSPKPEDTQYF.

V gene TRBV2 combines with J gene TRBJ1-3; TRBD1 matches at 7 bases. Germline CDR1 SNHLY, CDR2 FYNNEI. This CDR3 comprises 15 residues. Trimming cost V 6 bases and J 11 bases; bases outside gene matches: 16. As DNA, the CDR3 is TGTGCCAGCAGATTAGGGACAGCGTCCACGACACCCATATATTTT. The encoded protein is CASRLGTASTTPIYF.

The chain uses TRBV2 and TRBJ1-1; 9 bases match TRBD1. This CDR3 region has 14 residues. Germline assignment: CDR1 SNHLY and CDR2 FYNNEI. J lost 2 bases, V lost 6 bases, and 4 bases had no gene match. CDR3 amino acids: CASRRTGENTEAFF. CDR3 nucleotide sequence: TGTGCCAGCAGAAGGACAGGGGAAAACACTGAAGCTTTCTTT.

This chain uses TRBV10-3 with TRBJ2-7; a weak D match, TRBD1 (7 bases). There are 14 residues in the CDR3. V lost 4 bases and J lost 3, with 13 bases in between. Germline CDR1 is ENHRY and CDR2 is SYGVKD. CDR3: CAISGQGGLYEQYF. CDR3 nucleotides: TGTGCCATCAGTGGGCAGGGGGGCCTCTACGAGCAGTACTTC.

The DNA of the CDR3 is TGCGCCAGCAGCTTATCTCCGGGGCAACTCATGAACACTGAAGCTTTCTTT. The encoded protein is CASSLSPGQLMNTEAFF. The chain combines TRBV5-1 with TRBJ1-1; the D gene is possibly TRBD1 (5 bases). Germline CDR1 is SGHRS and CDR2 is YFSETQ. The CDR3 length is 17 residues. Trimming shortened V by 2 bases and J by 0 bases, and 17 bases separated the two germline ends.

This rearrangement joins TRBV7-9 to TRBJ2-2, with 8 bases identical to TRBD2. The CDR3 contains 16 residues. Germline CDR1 and CDR2: SEHNR and FQNEAQ (reference sequence). The junction had 5 bases not matched to a gene; V was cut back by 3 bases and J by 2 bases. CDR3 loop: CASSFPTSANTGELFF. The CDR3 DNA reads TGTGCCAGCAGCTTTCCGACTAGCGCTAACACCGGGGAGCTGTTTTTT.

The V and J genes are TRBV2 and TRBJ2-5; 12 bases line up with TRBD2. The CDR3 sequence is 15 residues long. Trimming took 6 bases from V and 5 from J; bases not matched to a gene: 7. Germline V lookup: CDR1 SNHLY, CDR2 FYNNEI. Written as DNA, the CDR3 is TGTGCCAGCAGCCTAGCGGGGGGGCCTTCGGAGACCCAGTACTTC. Residues: CASSLAGGPSETQYF. The full variable domain, with the rest looked up from reference TRBV2 and TRBJ2-5, is EPEVTQTPSHQVTQMGQEVILRCVPISNHLYFYWYRQILGQKVEFLVSFYNNEISEKSEIFDDQFSVERPDGSNFTLKIRSTKLEDSAMYFCASSLAGGPSETQYFGPGTRLLVL.

This clone was observed a handful of times. This chain links TRBV5-6 with TRBJ1-3; TRBD1 matches at 7 bases. Germline assignment: CDR1 SGHDT and CDR2 YYEEEE. V gave up 4 bases and J gave up 4 bases; unmatched junction bases: 5. CDR3 length equals 14 residues. This CDR3 is CASSSRGAGNTIYF. The DNA for the CDR3 is TGTGCCAGCAGCAGCAGGGGGGCCGGAAACACCATATATTTT.

The chain combines TRBV6-6 with TRBJ1-6; D possibly corresponds to TRBD1 (6 bases). The CDR3 totals 14 residues. Trimming took 5 bases from V and 9 from J, leaving 14 bases between them. Germline V gene data show CDR1 as MNHNY and CDR2 as SVGAGI (reference sequence). The CDR3 is CASSAGGARSPLHF. In nucleotides, the CDR3 is TGTGCCAGCAGTGCGGGGGGGGCGCGTTCACCCCTCCACTTT.

This clone showed up just once. V gene TRBV6-1 combines with J gene TRBJ1-2; 9 bases are shared with TRBD1. The CDR3 loop spans 15 amino acids. V was clipped by 6 bases and J by 8 bases; unmatched bases: 13. Germline CDR1 MNHNS, CDR2 SASEGT. CDR3 nucleotide sequence: TGTGCCAGCAGCCAGGACAGGGGAAGTGTTTGGGGCTACACCTTC. The encoded protein is CASSQDRGSVWGYTF.

The chain links TRBV2 to TRBJ2-1, with D possibly TRBD2 on 5 matching bases. The CDR3 length is 14 residues. V lost 7 bases and J 0 bases, leaving 10 bases between the germline ends. Looked up from germline, CDR1 is SNHLY and CDR2 is FYNNEI. This chain's CDR3 is CASNGMSSYNEQFF. For the CDR3, the DNA is TGTGCCAGCAACGGGATGAGCTCCTACAATGAGCAGTTCTTC.

The chain joins TRBV7-2 to TRBJ1-1; D is undetermined. This CDR3 is built from 13 residues. V lost 4 bases and J 5 bases, leaving 11 bases between the germline ends. The germline V gene has CDR1 SGHTA and CDR2 FQGNSA. CDR3 DNA sequence: TGTGCCAGCAGCTCTGCTTATGGGACTGAAGCTTTCTTT. Residues: CASSSAYGTEAFF.

This clone was counted a single time. Other DNA sequences from this sample encode an identical CDR3 as well. The chain couples TRBV6-5 to TRBJ1-3, with unresolved D. Germline V gives CDR1 MNHEY, CDR2 SVGAGI. The CDR3 is made up of 15 amino acids. V lost 6 bases to trimming and J lost 0 bases, with 12 bases between them. The CDR3 DNA reads TGTGCCAGCAGCGTACAGATGCGCTCTGGAAACACCATATATTTT. It yields the protein CASSVQMRSGNTIYF.

The rearrangement joins TRBV4-1 to TRBJ2-3; D remains unclear. The CDR3 has 15 amino acids. Trimming cost V 2 bases and J 4 bases, with 13 bases left between them. CDR1 MGHRA and CDR2 YSYEKL come from the germline V gene. CDR3 DNA sequence: TGCGCCAGCAGCCAAAACTGGGCGACCCCAGATACGCAGTATTTT. This codes for CASSQNWATPDTQYF.

The chain links TRBV11-2 to TRBJ1-1; D is ambiguous. V dropped 4 bases and J dropped 0 bases, with 12 bases sitting between them. The CDR3 runs 15 residues. Germline V gives CDR1 SGHAT, CDR2 FQNNGV. CDR3 region: CASSYLPGVNTEAFF. As DNA, the CDR3 is TGTGCCAGCAGCTACCTTCCAGGCGTGAACACTGAAGCTTTCTTT.

The CDR3 sequence is CAWKAGVAINEQFF. CDR3 DNA sequence: TGTGCCTGGAAAGCTGGGGTAGCAATCAATGAGCAGTTCTTC. The gene calls are TRBV30 and TRBJ2-1; D is unclear. The CDR3 runs to 14 residues. Germline V gene lookup returns CDR1 GTSNPN and CDR2 SVGIG (reference sequence). V was shortened by 4 bases and J by 6 bases, with 16 bases between the two germline ends.

V and J are TRBV6-4 and TRBJ2-5; 15 bases agree with TRBD2. Per germline, CDR1 MRHNA and CDR2 SNTAGT. The ends lost 2 bases at V and 3 bases at J; junction bases unmatched: 4. This CDR3 region has 17 residues. The chain's CDR3 is CASSDGLAGGEEETQYF. CDR3 DNA sequence: TGTGCCAGCAGTGACGGACTAGCGGGGGGGGAAGAAGAGACCCAGTACTTC.

This chain links TRBV2 with TRBJ1-1, with TRBD1 identical over 7 bases. This CDR3 has 14 amino acids. Per the germline V gene, CDR1 is SNHLY and CDR2 is FYNNEI. J gave up 5 bases and V 1 base, and 4 bases lay outside the gene matches. Here the CDR3 reads CASSEGGGRTEAFF. The CDR3, as DNA: TGTGCCAGCAGTGAAGGAGGGGGCAGGACTGAAGCTTTCTTT.

This clone has only a few counts. CDR3 loop: CASRMRGPNNEQFF. As DNA, the CDR3 is TGTGCCAGCAGGATGCGGGGGCCCAACAATGAGCAGTTCTTC. V usage is TRBV2 and J usage is TRBJ2-1; D is possibly TRBD2 (7 bases). Trimming shortened V by 6 bases and J by 5 bases, and 14 bases separated the two germline ends. Germline CDR1 reads SNHLY; CDR2 reads FYNNEI. The CDR3 has 14 residues.

The rearrangement joins TRBV19 to TRBJ2-4, with D perhaps matching TRBD1 (5 bases). V lost 10 bases to trimming and J lost 5 bases, with 12 bases between them. CDR3 length equals 12 residues. Germline V lookup: CDR1 LNHDA, CDR2 SQIVND (reference sequence). CDR3 nucleotides: TGTGCCACCAAAGACAGACAAAACATTCAGTACTTC. Translated, it gives CATKDRQNIQYF.

The genes are TRBV4-1 and TRBJ2-6; 10 bases agree with TRBD1. CDR1 MGHRA and CDR2 YSYEKL come from the germline V gene. V trimming: 5 bases; J trimming: 4 bases; junction bases outside the gene matches: 5. CDR3 length: 16 residues. This chain's CDR3 is CASSTGQGTGANVLTF. The CDR3 region has the DNA TGCGCCAGCAGCACGGGACAGGGGACCGGGGCCAACGTCCTGACTTTC.